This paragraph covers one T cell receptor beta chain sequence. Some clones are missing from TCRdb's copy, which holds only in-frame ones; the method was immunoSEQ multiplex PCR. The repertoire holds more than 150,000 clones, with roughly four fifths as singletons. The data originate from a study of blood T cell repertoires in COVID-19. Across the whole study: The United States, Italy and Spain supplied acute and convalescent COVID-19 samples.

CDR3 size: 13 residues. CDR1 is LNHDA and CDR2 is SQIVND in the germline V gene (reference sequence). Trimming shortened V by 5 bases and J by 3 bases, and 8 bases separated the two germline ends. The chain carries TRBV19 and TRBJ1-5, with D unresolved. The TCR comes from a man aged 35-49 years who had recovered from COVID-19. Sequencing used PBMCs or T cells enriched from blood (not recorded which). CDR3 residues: CASSFGNNQPQHF. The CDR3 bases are TGTGCCAGTAGTTTCGGGAACAATCAGCCCCAGCATTTT.